The 11 T cell receptor beta chains reported below all come from one sample, sequenced in a study of blood T cell repertoires in COVID-19. Using immunoSEQ multiplex PCR, the repertoire was profiled, and TCRdb retains in-frame clones only, with some absent. The sample has 300,000 or so clones, 87% seen once. Input material: peripheral blood. Receptor source: a woman aged 40-49 years who had recovered from COVID-19.

The chain uses TRBV7-9 and TRBJ1-1; 10 bases line up with TRBD1. This CDR3 is built from 15 residues. Per germline, CDR1 SEHNR and CDR2 FQNEAQ (reference sequence). The ends lost 1 base at V and 7 bases at J; junction bases unmatched: 6. CDR3 amino acids: CASSLEAGQGFEAFF. For the CDR3, the DNA is TGTGCCAGCAGCTTAGAGGCGGGACAGGGGTTTGAAGCTTTCTTT.

V and J are TRBV6-2 or TRBV6-3 and TRBJ2-5; 8 bases are a match to TRBD2. This CDR3 is built from 16 residues. From germline, CDR1 is MNHEY and CDR2 SVGEGT. V gave up 2 bases and J gave up 1 base; unmatched junction bases: 6. In nucleotides, the CDR3 is TGTGCCAGCAGTTACGGGATTAGCGGGGTCCAAGAGACCCAGTACTTC. It codes for CASSYGISGVQETQYF.

V and J are TRBV19 and TRBJ1-2; the match to TRBD1 covers 7 bases. The V gene end was trimmed by 4 bases and the J gene end by 5 bases; junction bases not matched to a gene: 7. Germline loops: CDR1 LNHDA, CDR2 SQIVND (reference sequence). CDR3 length: 14 amino acids. The chain's CDR3 is CASSTRQGWYGYTF. The CDR3 DNA sequence: TGTGCCAGTAGTACCCGACAGGGTTGGTATGGCTACACCTTC.

The chain combines TRBV25-1 with TRBJ2-3; D is possibly TRBD1 (5 bases). CDR1 MGHDK and CDR2 SYGVNS come from the germline V gene. V lost 1 base to trimming and J lost 6 bases, with 14 bases between them. This CDR3 region has 15 residues. DNA of the CDR3: TGTGCCAGCAGTGAATCTAAGGGGCTAGGGGATACGCAGTATTTT. This codes for CASSESKGLGDTQYF.

This chain links TRBV5-1 with TRBJ2-3; 9 bases agree with TRBD2. Germline V gene sequence: CDR1 SGHRS, CDR2 YFSETQ. CDR3 length equals 16 residues. Unmatched junction bases numbered 6, after V lost 0 bases and J lost 4 bases. CDR3 sequence reads: CASSLAPLAGSDTQYF. Here the CDR3 DNA reads TGCGCCAGCAGCTTGGCCCCTCTAGCGGGGTCAGATACGCAGTATTTT. The entire variable domain, with the rest obtained from reference TRBV5-1 and TRBJ2-3, is as follows: KAGVTQTPRYLIKTRGQQVTLSCSPISGHRSVSWYQQTPGQGLQFLFEYFSETQRNKGNFPGRFSGRQFSNSRSEMNVSTLELGDSALYLCASSLAPLAGSDTQYFGPGTRLTVL.

This clone appeared a few times. The V call is TRBV7-9, the J call TRBJ1-2, with D maybe TRBD1 (6 bases). The CDR3 covers 14 residues. Germline V gene data show CDR1 as SEHNR and CDR2 as FQNEAQ (reference sequence). Trimming shortened V by 5 bases and J by 3 bases, and 13 bases separated the two germline ends. As DNA, the CDR3 is TGTGCCAGCAGCCCCGGACAGAACTACTATGGCTACACCTTC. This sequence encodes CASSPGQNYYGYTF.

This rearrangement joins TRBV5-4 to TRBJ2-1; TRBD2 agrees at 8 bases. This CDR3 has 15 residues. J gave up 5 bases and V 4 bases, and 8 bases lay outside the gene matches. Germline V lookup: CDR1 SGHNT, CDR2 YYREEE (reference sequence). The CDR3 protein is CASSPGGGRNNEQFF. The CDR3, as DNA: TGTGCCAGCAGCCCGGGGGGGGGCCGCAACAATGAGCAGTTCTTC.

This clone was found once. The J gene is TRBJ2-6, the V gene TRBV27; perhaps TRBD1 as D (5 bases). Trimming took off 3 bases at V and 0 bases at J, with 9 bases between the two ends. The CDR3 is made up of 16 amino acids. Germline assignment: CDR1 MNHEY and CDR2 SMNVEV (reference sequence). In nucleotides, the CDR3 is TGTGCCAGCAGTTTCAGGGCGAGCTCTGGGGCCAACGTCCTGACTTTC. Protein: CASSFRASSGANVLTF.

The rearrangement links TRBV5-1 to TRBJ2-1, with a possible D match to TRBD1 (5 bases). The CDR3 consists of 12 residues. The ends were cut back, 1 base at V and 9 bases at J, with 8 bases in the middle. In germline, CDR1 is SGHRS, CDR2 YFSETQ. The CDR3 is CASSLQGSEQFF. For the CDR3, the DNA is TGCGCCAGCAGCTTGCAGGGAAGTGAGCAGTTCTTC. Filled out from reference TRBV5-1 and TRBJ2-1, the complete variable domain reads KAGVTQTPRYLIKTRGQQVTLSCSPISGHRSVSWYQQTPGQGLQFLFEYFSETQRNKGNFPGRFSGRQFSNSRSEMNVSTLELGDSALYLCASSLQGSEQFFGPGTRLTVL.

The V and J genes are TRBV3-1 (or the pseudogene TRBV3-2) and TRBJ1-2; D is unclear. Trimming removed 7 bases at V and 3 bases at J, with 15 bases between. CDR3 size: 14 residues. CDR1 and CDR2 (germline): LGHDT, YNNKEL (reference sequence). The CDR3, as DNA: TGTGCCAGCAAGCCAAGTAACGGGGACTATGGCTACACCTTC. This codes for CASKPSNGDYGYTF.

The chain is built from TRBV7-2 and TRBJ1-3; D may be TRBD1 (6 bases). V was pared by 4 bases and J by 3 bases, with 13 bases between. This CDR3 is 15 amino acids long. Germline lookup yields CDR1 SGHTA and CDR2 FQGNSA. CDR3 sequence: CASSSSWGLGNTIYF. In nucleotides, the CDR3 is TGTGCCAGCAGCTCCAGCTGGGGGCTTGGAAACACCATATATTTT.